Listed below are T cell receptor beta chains from one sample, sequenced in a study of T-cell reconstitution after alpha-beta-depleted transplantation in children. TCRdb reanalysed the PCR reads using MiXCR and keeps one entry per CDR3 protein. The sample holds roughly 500,000 distinct CDR3 sequences, about 16% seen once. This sample comprised PBMCs from the stem cell graft donor, obtained from the stem cell graft. The source of these receptors is a human donor who donated a stem cell graft to a child with acute lymphoblastic leukemia. Each CDR3 is given with its conserved first and last residue. D genes are given only for firm matches. The size of a clone is reported for some rows only, either as once, few or many, or as a class for expanded clones.

j_gene | v_gene | abundance | d_gene | CDR3nt | CDR3aa
TRBJ1-1 | TRBV20-1 | . | . | TGCAGTGCTGCGATGGGGGGCAGCATGAACACTGAAGCTTTCTTT | CSAAMGGSMNTEAFF
TRBJ2-3 | TRBV21-1 | . | . | TGTGCCAGCAGCAAATTAGAAGTAAATAAGGGACTAGCGGACCCAGATACGCAGTATTTT | CASSKLEVNKGLADPDTQYF
TRBJ2-1 | TRBV14 | few | TRBD2 | TGTGCCAGCAGCCGAACTCCCAAGGTGGGGGGGAGCACGGGGGGTGAGCAGTTCTTC | CASSRTPKVGGSTGGEQFF
TRBJ2-5 | TRBV21-1 | once | . | TGTGCCAGCAGCAATTACAGATACCAAGAGACCCAGTACTTC | CASSNYRYQETQYF
TRBJ2-3 | TRBV7-6 | few | . | TGTGCCAGCAGCTTAGGAGGAGTGGGCGGTACGCAGTATTTT | CASSLGGVGGTQYF
TRBJ2-7 | TRBV11-1 | . | TRBD1 | TGTGCCAGCAGCGGGGGACAGGGGACGTTGTACGAGCAGTACTTC | CASSGGQGTLYEQYF
TRBJ2-4 | TRBV7-2 | . | TRBD2 | TGTGCCAGCAGCTTAGCTACGGGAGGCAACATTCAGTACTTC | CASSLATGGNIQYF
TRBJ2-1 | TRBV20-1 | . | TRBD2 | TGCAGTGCTAGCGTGGGACTAGCGACCTACAATGAGCAGTTCTTC | CSASVGLATYNEQFF
TRBJ1-2 | TRBV6-5 | few | . | TGTGCCAGCAGTTACTCGATCAGCCTTAACTATGGCTACACCTTC | CASSYSISLNYGYTF
TRBJ2-7 | TRBV20-1 | few | . | TGCAGTGCGCAAGATAAGGACAGTTTCGGTTACGAGCAGTACTTC | CSAQDKDSFGYEQYF
TRBJ2-7 | TRBV24-1 | once | TRBD1 | TGTGCCACCAGTAGGACAGGTCGAACCTACGAGCAGTACTTC | CATSRTGRTYEQYF
TRBJ1-5 | TRBV20-1 | . | . | TGCAGTGCTAGAGATCCGGCTAGCAATCAGCCCCAGCATTTT | CSARDPASNQPQHF
TRBJ2-5 | TRBV27 | few | TRBD2 | TGTGCCAGCAGCTGGACTAGCGGCCTCGGCGAGACCCAGTACTTC | CASSWTSGLGETQYF
TRBJ2-3 | TRBV10-1 | few | . | TGCGCCAGCAGTGGCCCAGTTTGGTCAGATACGCAGTATTTT | CASSGPVWSDTQYF
TRBJ2-2 | TRBV5-6 | few | TRBD2 | TGTGCCAGCAGCCTGGGGAGGGAGGTGGTGACGAACACCGGGGAGCTGTTTTTT | CASSLGREVVTNTGELFF
TRBJ2-7 | TRBV6-1 | few | TRBD2 | TGTGTCACCGGACTAGCGGGACTTGGGTCCCACGAGCAGTACTTC | CVTGLAGLGSHEQYF
TRBJ2-7 | TRBV4-1 | . | . | TGCGCCAGCAGCCCCATCTTGGACAGCTACGAGCAGTACTTC | CASSPILDSYEQYF
TRBJ2-3 | TRBV5-6 | . | . | TGTGCCAGCAGCTTTATGACGGGGACAGATACGCAGTATTTT | CASSFMTGTDTQYF
TRBJ1-2 | TRBV29-1 | few | TRBD1 | TGCAGCGTTGAGGACAGGGGAGACTATGGCTACACCTTC | CSVEDRGDYGYTF
TRBJ2-6 | TRBV6-1 | . | . | TGTGCCAACGACCGATTCTCTGGGGCCAACGTCCTGACTTTC | CANDRFSGANVLTF
TRBJ2-3 | TRBV5-8 | . | TRBD2 | TGTGCCAGCAGCACCTCACCGGGACTAGCGATAACAGATACGCAGTATTTT | CASSTSPGLAITDTQYF
TRBJ2-1 | TRBV7-3 | . | . | TGTGCCAGCAGCCCATACCTTCAACGCGGAGAGCAGTTCTTC | CASSPYLQRGEQFF
TRBJ2-1 | TRBV20-1 | . | TRBD2 | TGCAGTGCTAGAGACCAACTAGCGGGAGACTACAATGAGCAGTTCTTC | CSARDQLAGDYNEQFF
TRBJ1-4 | TRBV7-9 | few | . | TGTGCCAGCAGCTCAGGTACCCCCGGAAAACTGTTTTTT | CASSSGTPGKLFF
TRBJ1-1 | TRBV5-5 | few | . | TGTGCCAGCAGCTTGACGGGCAGGGAAGCTTTCTTT | CASSLTGREAFF
TRBJ2-6 | TRBV18 | few | TRBD1 | TGTGCCAGCTCGGACAGGCTCTCTGGGGCCAACGTCCTGACTTTC | CASSDRLSGANVLTF
TRBJ1-4 | TRBV5-8 | . | . | TGTGCCAGCAGCTTGGCAGGGGCCCAAATTAATGAAAAACTGTTTTTT | CASSLAGAQINEKLFF
TRBJ1-1 | TRBV6-1 | few | . | TGTGCCAGCAGAGAGCCCCTTTCGGGTGACACTGAAGCTTTCTTT | CASREPLSGDTEAFF
TRBJ2-1 | TRBV11-2 | . | TRBD2 | TGTGCCAGCAGCTTAGCACTAGCGGGAGGTAACTATGAGCAGTTCTTC | CASSLALAGGNYEQFF
TRBJ2-7 | TRBV20-1 | once | . | TGCAGTGCTAGAGATCAAGGCAGGGCCCTCTACGAGCAGTACTTC | CSARDQGRALYEQYF